The rows below give T cell receptor beta chains drawn from one sample of a study of cytomegalovirus exposure and HLA in healthy donors. TCRdb's table, derived via immunoSEQ multiplex PCR, lists solely in-frame clones and lacks some. This sample has 120,000 to 150,000 clones, with around nine tenths found just once. The sequenced material came from PBMCs. Source of these receptors: a woman under 30 in good health and CMV-seropositive. Both conserved end residues are part of each CDR3. D genes are given only for firm matches. Only some rows state a clone size, as once, few, many or a class for expanded clones.

clone_size d_call j_call v_call cdr3_nt cdr3_aa
. TRBD1 TRBJ1-3 TRBV5-1 TGCGCCAGCAGCTTACTTACCGGGACAGGGGCGGGAAACACCATATATTTT CASSLLTGTGAGNTIYF
. . TRBJ1-3 TRBV6-5 TGTGCCAGCAGTCTGATCGGAGGGGTGGGAAACACCATATATTTT CASSLIGGVGNTIYF
. TRBD1 TRBJ2-7 TRBV2 TGTGCCAGCAGTGGGGACAGGGCGAACTCCTACGAGCAGTACTTC CASSGDRANSYEQYF
few . TRBJ2-7 TRBV27 TGTGCCAGCAGTTTGGCCGGAGGGACGAGCTCCTACGAGCAGTACTTC CASSLAGGTSSYEQYF
. . TRBJ2-7 TRBV4-3 TGCGCCAGCAGCCCTGGACAGTTGCGTGCGTCTTACGAGCAGTACTTC CASSPGQLRASYEQYF
. . TRBJ2-1 TRBV5-1 TGCGCCAGCAGCCCGGGTCTTATTTACAATGAGCAGTTCTTC CASSPGLIYNEQFF
. . TRBJ2-5 TRBV5-4 TGTGCCAGCAGCTTACAGGTAGGAGAGACCCAGTACTTC CASSLQVGETQYF
. . TRBJ2-5 TRBV5-1 TGCGCCAGCAGCTTGGCGGCGCGGGAGACCCAGTACTTC CASSLAARETQYF
. TRBD2 TRBJ2-5 TRBV29-1 TGCAGCGTTGGGTCTAGCGGGAGAGAGACCCAGTACTTC CSVGSSGRETQYF
few . TRBJ2-7 TRBV27 TGTGCCAGCAGTTTATTTGGCGGCTCCTACGAGCAGTACTTC CASSLFGGSYEQYF
. . TRBJ1-2 TRBV5-4 TGTGCCAGCAGCTTGGACTTATTGAGCTATGGCTACACCTTC CASSLDLLSYGYTF
. TRBD1 TRBJ1-2 TRBV5-6 TGTGCCAGCAGCTTCGGGACAGGGAACTATGGCTACACCTTC CASSFGTGNYGYTF
few TRBD1 TRBJ2-5 TRBV7-9 TGTGCCAGCGTTGGGACAGACAAAGAGACCCAGTACTTC CASVGTDKETQYF
. TRBD1 TRBJ2-7 TRBV5-4 TGTGCCAGCAGCCCGCCCCCAGGGGGCGGCGATAATTCATACGAGCAGTACTTC CASSPPPGGGDNSYEQYF
. . TRBJ1-1 TRBV19 TGTGCCAGTAGTATAAGATCGGACATCTCCACTGAAGCTTTCTTT CASSIRSDISTEAFF
. TRBD2 TRBJ2-7 TRBV28 TGTGCCAGCAGTTTAGACCCCGTTGGGGGGGTCCACGAGCAGTACTTC CASSLDPVGGVHEQYF
few TRBD1 TRBJ1-4 TRBV28 TGTGCCAGCAGTTACAGGGGTGAGAATGAAAAACTGTTTTTT CASSYRGENEKLFF
. . TRBJ1-2 TRBV5-1 TGCGCCAGCAGCTTGGCAAGTGGGGGGGCTACTAACTATGGCTACACCTTC CASSLASGGATNYGYTF
few . TRBJ1-2 TRBV10-2 TGCGCCAGCAGTGAGTCCGTAGGCTACACCTTC CASSESVGYTF
. TRBD1 TRBJ1-2 TRBV2 TGTGCCAGCAGTGTCGCAGGGGGTTATGGCTACACCTTC CASSVAGGYGYTF
once TRBD2 TRBJ2-1 TRBV30 TGTGCTTTGGGACTAGCGGTCTACAATGAGCAGTTCTTC CALGLAVYNEQFF
. TRBD2 TRBJ2-1 TRBV27 TGTGCCAGCTTTCTCCCCGGCGGGGGGGCCAAGGTGTACAATGAGCAGTTCTTC CASFLPGGGAKVYNEQFF
. TRBD2 TRBJ2-7 TRBV9 TGTGCCAGCAGCGAACTAGCGAACCCCTACGAGCAGTACTTC CASSELANPYEQYF
. TRBD1 TRBJ1-4 TRBV28 TGTGCCAGCAGTGCTGCGACAGGGGCAGCTAATGAAAAACTGTTTTTT CASSAATGAANEKLFF
once . TRBJ2-1 TRBV5-6 TGTGCCAGCAGCTTCAACTCCCCGAGGAGGCGCGATGAGCAGTTCTTC CASSFNSPRRRDEQFF
. . TRBJ1-2 TRBV28 TGTGCCAGTAGCGACAGGACCCTCTATGGCTACACCTTC CASSDRTLYGYTF
. . TRBJ1-5 TRBV27 TGTGCCAGCAGAAATCAAACAGGTACTCCCAATCAGCCCCAGCATTTT CASRNQTGTPNQPQHF
once . TRBJ2-3 TRBV5-6 TGTGCCAGCAGCTTGGAGCAGGGGGCGGGGGCAGATACGCAGTATTTT CASSLEQGAGADTQYF
. TRBD2 TRBJ2-5 TRBV5-4 TGTGCCAGCAGCTACCGACTAGCGGGACAAGAGACCCAGTACTTC CASSYRLAGQETQYF
. . TRBJ1-2 TRBV2 TGTGCCAGCACTCAGTCTAACTATGGCTACACCTTC CASTQSNYGYTF
. . TRBJ2-2 TRBV29-1 TGCAGCGTTGTCGGGGGGCCCAGGGGGGAGCTGTTTTTT CSVVGGPRGELFF